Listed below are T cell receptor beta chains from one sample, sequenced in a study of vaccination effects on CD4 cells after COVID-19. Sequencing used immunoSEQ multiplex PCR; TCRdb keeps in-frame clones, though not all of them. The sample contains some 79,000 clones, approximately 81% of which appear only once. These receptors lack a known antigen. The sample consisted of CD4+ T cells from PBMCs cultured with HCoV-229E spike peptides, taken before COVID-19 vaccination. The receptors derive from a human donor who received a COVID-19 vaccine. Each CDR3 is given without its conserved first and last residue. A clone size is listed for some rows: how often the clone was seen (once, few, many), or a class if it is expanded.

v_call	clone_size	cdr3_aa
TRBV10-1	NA	ASSVQLPQH
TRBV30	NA	AWGPKGNQPQH
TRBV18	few	ASSPGQGISNQPQH
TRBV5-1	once	ASSLALWTGGSGYT
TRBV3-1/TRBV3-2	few	ASSQVGVNYGYT
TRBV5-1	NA	ASSPGPADLRKLF
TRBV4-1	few	ASSQETGELF
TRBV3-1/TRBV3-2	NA	ASASGSAGANVLT
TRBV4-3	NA	ASSQVRDSADTQY
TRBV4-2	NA	ASSQGRDFTEAF
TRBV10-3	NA	AISESGSMNTEAF
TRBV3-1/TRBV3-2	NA	ASSQNQETQY
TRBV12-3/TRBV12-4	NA	ASSFGTQETQY
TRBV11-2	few	ASSTGTSRF
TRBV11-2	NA	ASRLTSGGALNEQF
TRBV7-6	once	ASSLGAQLNTEAF
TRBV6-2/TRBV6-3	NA	ASSAPAGGYNEQF
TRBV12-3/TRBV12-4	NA	ASSFDGSGSYT
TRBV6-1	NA	ASSEGSVRVGDIQY
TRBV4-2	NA	ASSQGGPPWAETQY
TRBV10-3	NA	AISELSRLNTGELF
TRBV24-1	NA	ATSDLDYGYT
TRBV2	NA	ASRQLATEETQY
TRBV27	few	ASGGYTEAF
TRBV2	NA	ASRGSVTDTQY
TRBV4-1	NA	ASSQQNRGGYTYTEAF
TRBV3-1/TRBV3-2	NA	ASSQVRYEQF
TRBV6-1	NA	ASSEKHPGVSNQPQH